The 29 T cell receptor beta chains given below trace back to one sample, sequenced in a study of blood T cell repertoires in COVID-19. Profiling relied on immunoSEQ multiplex PCR, and the TCRdb table lists in-frame clones only, not all of them. The data show some 280,000 clones, just under 85% seen once. The sample comprised peripheral blood. The receptors stem from a woman aged 45-65 years with active or convalescent COVID-19.

V is TRBV3-1 (or the pseudogene TRBV3-2) and J is TRBJ2-1, with D uncertain. The germline CDR1 and CDR2 sequences are LGHDT and YNNKEL (reference sequence). V shed 4 bases and J shed 0 bases, with 10 bases lying between them. There are 15 residues in the CDR3. The CDR3 region has the DNA TGTGCCAGCAGCCCTGTTTTGAGCTCCTACAATGAGCAGTTCTTC. Its translation: CASSPVLSSYNEQFF.

The J gene is TRBJ2-3, the V gene TRBV5-4, with D perhaps TRBD2 (5 bases). Per germline, CDR1 SGHNT and CDR2 YYREEE (reference sequence). Trimming took 5 bases from V and 11 from J, leaving 15 bases between them. The CDR3 is 12 amino acids. The CDR3 reads CASSVGGAWQYF. CDR3 DNA: TGTGCCAGCAGTGTCGGAGGCGCCTGGCAGTATTTT.

This clone appeared a few times. The chain has TRBV28 and TRBJ1-2; 11 nucleotides agree with TRBD1. In germline, CDR1 is MDHEN, CDR2 SYDVKM. The CDR3 runs to 14 residues. Losses at the gene ends were 5 bases for V and 7 bases for J; bases not matched to a gene: 6. The CDR3 loop reads CASSPGQGAGGYTF. CDR3 DNA: TGTGCCAGCAGTCCAGGACAGGGGGCCGGTGGCTACACCTTC.

The genes are TRBV7-8 and TRBJ1-6, with TRBD1 matching 11 bases. CDR1 is SGHVS and CDR2 is FQNEAQ in the germline V gene. The trim removed 4 bases at V and 9 bases at J, leaving 8 bases unmatched. This CDR3 region has 16 residues. For the CDR3, the DNA is TGTGCCAGCAGCTCGTCTCCGGGACAGGGGGGTTCACCCCTCCACTTT. Protein: CASSSSPGQGGSPLHF.

This rearrangement joins TRBV9 to TRBJ2-7, with D perhaps matching TRBD2 (6 bases). Germline V CDR1 and CDR2: SGDLS, YYNGEE. The length of the CDR3 is 16 residues. With 8 bases removed from V and 0 bases from J, the gap between germline ends came to 21 bases. The CDR3 sequence is CASPTSSPLSSYEQYF. CDR3 bases: TGTGCCAGTCCCACTAGCAGTCCGTTAAGCTCCTACGAGCAGTACTTC.

This chain links TRBV6-5 with TRBJ1-4; D perhaps matches TRBD1 (5 bases). The V end lost 0 bases, the J end lost 11 bases, and 16 bases lay between the germline ends. Germline CDR1 is MNHEY and CDR2 is SVGAGI. The CDR3 is 15 amino acids. CDR3 amino acids: CASSYSGVNLGKLFF. CDR3 in DNA: TGTGCCAGCAGTTACTCAGGGGTCAACTTAGGGAAACTGTTTTTT.

The chain carries TRBV5-1 and TRBJ1-2; D might be TRBD1 (6 bases). This CDR3 has 16 residues. The V and J ends lost 1 base and 4 bases respectively, with 17 bases between them. Germline V lookup: CDR1 SGHRS, CDR2 YFSETQ. The CDR3 region is CASSLSFQQGPYGYTF. CDR3 sequence (DNA): TGCGCCAGCAGCTTGTCGTTTCAACAGGGTCCCTATGGCTACACCTTC.

The chain recombines TRBV5-6 with TRBJ2-7; D might be TRBD1 (5 bases). The CDR3 runs to 15 residues. Germline lookup yields CDR1 SGHDT and CDR2 YYEEEE. V lost 0 bases, J lost 2 bases, and 12 bases lay in between. CDR3 sequence: CASSLDAGPTYEQYF. CDR3 in DNA: TGTGCCAGCAGCTTGGATGCAGGGCCGACCTACGAGCAGTACTTC.

The CDR3 reads CASSPRGSPAGANVLTF. The CDR3 region has the DNA TGTGCCAGCTCACCAAGAGGGAGTCCGGCAGGGGCCAACGTCCTGACTTTC. The rearrangement links TRBV18 to TRBJ2-6; perhaps TRBD2 as D (5 bases). The V gene's germline CDR1 is KGHSH and CDR2 LQKENI. There are 17 residues in the CDR3. With 2 bases removed from V and 4 bases from J, the gap between germline ends came to 15 bases.

This clone was recorded only once. The chain couples TRBV5-1 to TRBJ2-1; the match to TRBD1 covers 7 bases. The trim removed 1 base at V and 5 bases at J, leaving 9 bases unmatched. CDR3 size: 16 residues. Germline V CDR1 and CDR2: SGHRS, YFSETQ. CDR3 amino acids: CASSLRGDRVDNEQFF. Here the CDR3 DNA reads TGCGCCAGCAGCTTGCGGGGAGACAGGGTGGACAATGAGCAGTTCTTC.

The chain recombines TRBV20-1 with TRBJ2-5; 13 bases are shared with TRBD2. With V trimmed by 3 bases and J by 5 bases, 6 bases remained unmatched. CDR3 length equals 15 residues. CDR1 DFQATT and CDR2 SNEGSKA come from the germline V gene (reference sequence). The CDR3 DNA reads TGCAGTGCTAGTATTACTAGCGGGAGGGTGGAGACCCAGTACTTC. The encoded protein is CSASITSGRVETQYF.

This chain connects TRBV5-1 to TRBJ2-7, with D tentatively TRBD2 (5 bases). Trimming removed 2 bases from V and 4 bases from J, with 13 bases in between. CDR1 and CDR2 from the germline V gene are SGHRS and YFSETQ. CDR3 length: 14 residues. Written as DNA, the CDR3 is TGCGCCAGCAGCTTTAGGCAGGAGGTGTACGAGCAGTACTTC. Its translation is CASSFRQEVYEQYF.

The chain joins TRBV20-1 to TRBJ1-4, with 9 bases matching TRBD1. The V and J ends lost 3 bases and 3 bases, in that order; junction bases with no gene match: 8. This CDR3 has 16 residues. Germline V gene data show CDR1 as DFQATT and CDR2 as SNEGSKA (reference sequence). CDR3 in amino acids: CSASYATGGANEKLFF. The CDR3 nucleotides are TGCAGTGCTAGTTACGCGACAGGGGGGGCTAATGAAAAACTGTTTTTT.

This chain links TRBV2 with TRBJ1-1; 8 nucleotides agree with TRBD1. Looked up from germline, CDR1 is SNHLY and CDR2 is FYNNEI. This CDR3 region has 18 residues. The J segment lost 5 bases and the V segment lost 7 bases, leaving 21 bases of the junction unmatched. CDR3 nucleotides: TGTGCCAGCACGAGCCTCAGGGGGCGCGGCCCTCCTGGGACTGAAGCTTTCTTT. The encoded protein is CASTSLRGRGPPGTEAFF.

The chain links TRBV25-1 to TRBJ2-4; D is uncertain. The CDR3 has 15 residues. Trimming took off 4 bases at V and 0 bases at J, with 10 bases between the two ends. CDR1 is MGHDK and CDR2 is SYGVNS in the germline V gene. CDR3 residues: CASSAGELAKNIQYF. The CDR3 DNA sequence: TGTGCCAGCAGTGCCGGAGAGCTAGCCAAAAACATTCAGTACTTC.

J is TRBJ1-5 and V is TRBV18; TRBD1 is a possible D gene (5 bases). The CDR3 runs 16 residues. Trimming took off 2 bases at V and 2 bases at J, with 13 bases between the two ends. Germline CDR1 and CDR2: KGHSH and LQKENI. CDR3 DNA: TGTGCCAGCTCACCATCAATAACAGGAGGCAATCAGCCCCAGCATTTT. It is translated as CASSPSITGGNQPQHF.

V usage is TRBV7-9 and J usage is TRBJ1-1; D might be TRBD1 (6 bases). The CDR3 runs to 15 residues. Deletions cut 5 bases from V and 2 bases from J, with 15 bases between. Germline-derived CDR1 and CDR2 are SEHNR and FQNEAQ (reference sequence). The CDR3 spells CASSPEQGVNTEAFF. CDR3 nucleotide sequence: TGTGCCAGCAGCCCCGAACAGGGAGTTAACACTGAAGCTTTCTTT.

This clone appeared a few times. The genes are TRBV25-1 and TRBJ1-6; 8 bases agree with TRBD1. CDR3 length: 15 residues. CDR1 is MGHDK and CDR2 is SYGVNS in the germline V gene. The trim removed 5 bases at V and 8 bases at J, leaving 8 bases unmatched. CDR3 sequence reads: CASSNRDRGDSPLHF. CDR3 bases: TGTGCCAGCAGTAATCGAGACAGGGGAGATTCACCCCTCCACTTT.

In DNA, the CDR3 is TGTGCCAGCAGACTACAGGGCCTCGGTGGCTACACCTTC. This gives the protein CASRLQGLGGYTF. V usage is TRBV3-1 (or the pseudogene TRBV3-2) and J usage is TRBJ1-2; D may be TRBD1 (6 bases). The CDR3 runs to 13 residues. V was clipped by 6 bases and J by 7 bases, with 15 bases between them. Per germline, CDR1 LGHDT and CDR2 YNNKEL (reference sequence).

This clone was seen more than once but under ten times. The V and J genes are TRBV19 and TRBJ2-1; D may be TRBD1 (5 bases). V lost 5 bases and J lost 3, with 8 bases in between. The germline V gene has CDR1 LNHDA and CDR2 SQIVND (reference sequence). The CDR3 has 13 residues. CDR3 sequence: CASSSTDYNEQFF. The CDR3 region has the DNA TGTGCCAGTAGTTCGACAGACTACAATGAGCAGTTCTTC.

The rearrangement links TRBV6-5 to TRBJ2-7, with a weak D call TRBD2 (6 bases). CDR3 length equals 16 residues. Germline V CDR1 and CDR2: MNHEY, SVGAGI. V was trimmed by 0 bases and J by 1 base, leaving 13 bases between them. This chain's CDR3 is CASSYSSGLDSYEQYF. The CDR3 DNA reads TGTGCCAGCAGTTACTCAAGCGGGTTAGATTCCTACGAGCAGTACTTC.

This clone was seen only once. The chain has TRBV19 and TRBJ1-1; TRBD1 is a possible D gene (6 bases). V lost 3 bases, J lost 5 bases, and 10 bases lay in between. Looked up from germline, CDR1 is LNHDA and CDR2 is SQIVND (reference sequence). This CDR3 is built from 13 residues. The chain's CDR3 is CASSINRETEAFF. The CDR3 DNA reads TGTGCCAGTAGTATCAACAGGGAGACTGAAGCTTTCTTT.

This chain links TRBV4-1 with TRBJ2-7; 11 nucleotides line up with TRBD1. Per germline, CDR1 MGHRA and CDR2 YSYEKL. The CDR3 length is 15 residues. Unmatched junction bases numbered 2, after V lost 1 base and J lost 3 bases. CDR3 sequence reads: CASSQAGTGGYEQYF. The CDR3 DNA reads TGCGCCAGCAGCCAAGCCGGGACAGGGGGCTACGAGCAGTACTTC.

This clone was seen only a few times. This rearrangement joins TRBV12-5 to TRBJ1-1; 7 nucleotides align to TRBD1. Germline V gene sequence: CDR1 LGHNT, CDR2 FRNRAP. V shed 1 base, J shed 7 bases, and the junction held 3 bases outside the gene matches. The CDR3 is made up of 13 amino acids. DNA for the CDR3: TGTGCTAGTGGTTTGGGACAGGGCTTTGAAGCTTTCTTT. Translated, it gives CASGLGQGFEAFF.

V usage is TRBV27 and J usage is TRBJ2-7; D gene ambiguous. V lost 5 bases to trimming and J lost 7 bases, with 9 bases between them. The V gene's germline CDR1 is MNHEY and CDR2 SMNVEV (reference sequence). CDR3 length: 11 residues. This chain's CDR3 is CASSPPYEQYF. The CDR3 region has the DNA TGTGCCAGCAGTCCCCCTTATGAGCAGTACTTC.

The rearrangement joins TRBV10-3 to TRBJ2-7, with 7 bases matching TRBD2. Germline values: CDR1 ENHRY, CDR2 SYGVKD. The length of the CDR3 is 15 residues. V dropped 2 bases and J dropped 4; count of bases not matched to a gene: 8. The CDR3 nucleotides are TGTGCCATCAGTGAGGTCGGGGGAGGGCCGTACGAGCAGTACTTC. This translates into CAISEVGGGPYEQYF.

The rearrangement joins TRBV10-3 to TRBJ2-1; 9 bases agree with TRBD2. The CDR3 has 13 amino acids. Germline CDR1 reads ENHRY; CDR2 reads SYGVKD. V was pared by 10 bases and J by 4 bases, with 5 bases of the junction left unmatched. The CDR3 region has the DNA TGTGCCACTCGACTAGCGGTATACAATGAGCAGTTCTTC. Translating it yields CATRLAVYNEQFF.

This chain connects TRBV10-3 to TRBJ1-2, with TRBD1 as a possible D gene (6 bases). Trimming left V 2 bases short and J 7 bases short, with 11 bases between. CDR1 ENHRY and CDR2 SYGVKD come from the germline V gene. The CDR3 length is 13 residues. The CDR3 DNA sequence: TGTGCCATCAGTGAGACGGGCAGGGGTGGCTACACCTTC. It codes for CAISETGRGGYTF.

This chain joins TRBV29-1 and TRBJ2-3, with a weak D call TRBD2 (5 bases). V was trimmed by 3 bases and J by 7 bases, leaving 8 bases between them. The CDR3 is made up of 11 amino acids. Germline loops: CDR1 SQVTM, CDR2 ANQGSEA. CDR3 bases: TGCAGCGTTGAGACGGGAAATACGCAGTATTTT. It yields the protein CSVETGNTQYF.